Below, one TCR beta chain is given with its context. What it recognizes is unknown. The data are from a study of CD8 T cells in ankylosing spondylitis. Study-level results: A motif in TCR beta, a set of eight or nine highly homologous variants, appeared characteristic of ankylosing spondylitis blood.

MiXCR, applied by TCRdb to the 5' RACE reads, yields one record per CDR3 protein. The repertoire holds about 500,000 distinct CDR3 sequences, roughly an eighth seen once, with under 7.5% in the top ten. Trimming cost V 0 bases and J 3 bases, with 9 bases left between them. This CDR3 spans 14 amino acids. Germline CDR1 LNHDA, CDR2 SQIVND (reference sequence). Material: blood, either unsorted or a sorted T cell fraction (not recorded which). The rearrangement joins TRBV19 to TRBJ2-7; the D gene could be TRBD1 or TRBD2 (5 bases each). The TCR originated in a male donor with ankylosing spondylitis. The CDR3 bases are TGTGCCAGTAGTATAGACCGGGACCACTACGAGCAGTACTTC. Residues: CASSIDRDHYEQYF.